The clone carrying this TCR beta chain was seen repeatedly, ten times or more. The target antigen is unknown. Germline V gene data show CDR1 as MNHNS and CDR2 as SASEGT. V was shortened by 7 bases and J by 2 bases, with 18 bases between the two germline ends. This CDR3 spans 15 amino acids. These data come from a study of identical twins. Study conclusions and caveats: A cross-sectional statistical analysis, not follow-up of the same donors, supported the conclusions.

TCRdb analysed the 5' RACE reads with MiXCR anew, one entry per CDR3 protein. Of fewer than 650,000 distinct CDR3 sequences in the sample, about 7.1% were seen once. The data were also submitted as part of a second study, on yellow fever vaccine responses in identical twins. In that study: Vaccine-induced T cell responses in twins were reportedly observed to appear partly convergent, partly personalized.

The TCR originated in a woman aged 18-30 years in good health. Material: PBMCs. V is TRBV6-1 and J is TRBJ2-7, with D maybe TRBD2 (6 bases). Here the CDR3 reads CASTPHGGRTYEQYF. CDR3 coding DNA: TGTGCCAGCACCCCGCACGGGGGAAGGACCTACGAGCAGTACTTC.